Presented here are 6 T cell receptor beta chains from one specimen sequenced in a study of immune heterogeneity within non-small cell lung tumors. Using 32 V and 13 J primers, multiplex PCR amplified TCR beta CDR3. TCRdb itself ran the multiplex PCR reads through MiXCR, one entry per CDR3 protein. The data hold 20,000 to 25,000 distinct CDR3 sequences, with around 30% observed a single time. Template input, which was bulk tumor genomic DNA, totaled 600 to 700 ng per sample. Primary tumors were biopsied several times each, far apart, intraoperatively. Enrolled patients presented with newly diagnosed, previously untreated non-small cell lung cancer and underwent curative surgery. What was sequenced was lung tumor tissue. The receptors shown here come from a man between 35 and 55 years old with non-small cell lung cancer.

The sample holds a few counts of this clonotype. The chain combines TRBV7-3 with TRBJ2-1; no firm D call. V was trimmed by 5 bases and J by 2 bases, leaving 13 bases between them. CDR3 length: 15 residues. The germline gives CDR1 SGHTA, CDR2 FQGTGA. CDR3 bases: TGTGCCAGCAGCCCTCAAAGAAGTGCCTACAATGAGCAGTTCTTC. Amino acid sequence: CASSPQRSAYNEQFF.

This clonotype was detected only a few times. The chain links TRBV2 to TRBJ2-5, with 9 bases identical to TRBD1. The V gene's germline CDR1 is SNHLY and CDR2 FYNNEI. J lost 3 bases, V lost 4 bases, and 3 bases had no gene match. This CDR3 has 14 amino acids. Written as DNA, the CDR3 is TGTGCCAGCAGTGGACAGGGGGAGAAAGAGACCCAGTACTTC. It yields the protein CASSGQGEKETQYF.

In its sample, this clonotype was seen a few times. The chain links TRBV7-2 to TRBJ2-5; TRBD2 might be the D (6 bases). V gave up 1 base and J gave up 5 bases, with 11 bases separating them. Per germline, CDR1 SGHTA and CDR2 FQGNSA. CDR3 size: 14 residues. DNA for the CDR3: TGTGCCAGCAGCTTAGTACGGAGCGGGGAGACCCAGTACTTC. Its protein is CASSLVRSGETQYF. Using reference TRBV7-2 and TRBJ2-5 for the parts outside the CDR3, the full variable domain is GAGVSQSPSNKVTEKGKDVELRCDPISGHTALYWYRQSLGQGLEFLIYFQGNSAPDKSGLPSDRFSAERTGGSVSTLTIQRTQQEDSAVYLCASSLVRSGETQYFGPGTRLLVL.

This clonotype is judged medium-sized. J is TRBJ2-5 and V is TRBV19; D gene ambiguous. V shed 4 bases and J shed 1 base, with 13 bases lying between them. The CDR3 consists of 15 residues. Germline CDR1 reads LNHDA; CDR2 reads SQIVND (reference sequence). The CDR3 bases are TGTGCCAGTAGTAGAACCTCGGGCGCCCAAGAGACCCAGTACTTC. Translated: CASSRTSGAQETQYF.

This rearrangement joins TRBV5-1 to TRBJ2-7, with 9 bases matching TRBD1. V gave up 0 bases and J gave up 7 bases; unmatched junction bases: 11. CDR1 is SGHRS and CDR2 is YFSETQ in the germline V gene. The CDR3 consists of 16 residues. The CDR3: CASSLAFGQGIREQYF. DNA for the CDR3: TGCGCCAGCAGCTTGGCGTTTGGACAGGGGATAAGGGAGCAGTACTTC.

The table lists this clonotype with many counts. CDR3 loop: CAWSDWSTDTQYF. The CDR3 DNA reads as TGTGCCTGGAGTGACTGGAGCACAGATACGCAGTATTTT. This chain connects TRBV30 to TRBJ2-3; D is undetermined. The CDR3 has 13 amino acids. CDR1 GTSNPN and CDR2 SVGIG come from the germline V gene (reference sequence). Trimming removed 1 base at V and 0 bases at J, with 5 bases between.